This TCR beta chain was captured by sequencing in a study of CD8 T cells in ankylosing spondylitis. V dropped 0 bases and J dropped 10; count of bases not matched to a gene: 11. The germline CDR1 and CDR2 sequences are SGHTA and FQGTGA. The length of the CDR3 is 17 residues. In making TCR beta libraries, quantitative 5'-RACE with molecular barcodes was used. Each CDR3 protein gets one entry after TCRdb re-called the 5' RACE reads with MiXCR. The sample lists a few hundred thousand distinct CDR3 sequences; approximately 20% were seen once. General study results and limits: There were earlier reports of some motif variants in reactive arthritis synovial fluid and blood. The authors found the disease-linked clones to be CD8+ and relatively rare in peripheral blood. It was reported that disease-linked clones were significantly enriched in matched ankylosing spondylitis synovial fluid. Blood from ankylosing spondylitis patients appeared to carry a characteristic roughly eight-variant TCR beta motif.

Remarks on this clonotype: Its specificity is unknown.

The V call is TRBV7-3, the J call TRBJ2-1; 11 bases are a match to TRBD2. The receptor comes from a male donor with ankylosing spondylitis. Sequencing was carried out using blood, either unsorted or a sorted T cell fraction (not recorded which). The DNA for the CDR3 is TGTGCCAGCAGCTTAACGGGTCAACTAGCGGGAGCTCGGGAGCAGTTCTTC. Its translation: CASSLTGQLAGAREQFF.